This TCR beta chain came from a study of blood T cell repertoires in COVID-19. Study background: The United States, Italy and Spain were the sources of the acute and convalescent COVID-19 samples. T cells, B-cell-depleted T cells, or PBMCs supplied cDNA or gDNA.

The germline V gene has CDR1 SGDLS and CDR2 YYNGEE. V lost 3 bases and J 0 bases, leaving 13 bases between the germline ends. CDR3 length equals 15 residues. In the authors' methods: How many nucleated cells were present was estimated from reference gene primer amplification. Profiling relied on immunoSEQ multiplex PCR, and the TCRdb table lists in-frame clones only, not all of them. V, J and clone size are those of that table, while D and trimming were read from the DNA. The repertoire includes about 120,000 clones, roughly 80% of them detected once, and roughly 7.9% sits in the top ten. The source is a human donor in a cohort sampled during active COVID-19. Sample: peripheral blood. The J gene is TRBJ2-7, the V gene TRBV9; D may be TRBD1 (6 bases). CDR3 residues: CASSGFPDSSYEQYF. In DNA form, the CDR3 reads TGTGCCAGCAGCGGCTTCCCGGACAGCTCCTACGAGCAGTACTTC.